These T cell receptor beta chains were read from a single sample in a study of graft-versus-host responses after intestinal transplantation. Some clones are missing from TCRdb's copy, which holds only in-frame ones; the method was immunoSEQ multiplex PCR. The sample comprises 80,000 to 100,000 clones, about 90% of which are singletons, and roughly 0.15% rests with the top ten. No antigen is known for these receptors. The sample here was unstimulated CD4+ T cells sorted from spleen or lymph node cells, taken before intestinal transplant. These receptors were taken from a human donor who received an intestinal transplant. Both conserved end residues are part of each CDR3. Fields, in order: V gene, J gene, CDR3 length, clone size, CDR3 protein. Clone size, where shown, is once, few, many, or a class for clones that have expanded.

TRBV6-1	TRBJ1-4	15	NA	CASSEPLAPNEKLFF
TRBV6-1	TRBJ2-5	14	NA	CASRKEGRSETQYF
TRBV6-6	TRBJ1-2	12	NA	CASSLTQGGYTF
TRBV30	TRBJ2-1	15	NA	CAWSVNSGSYNEQFF
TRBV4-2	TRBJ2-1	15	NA	CASSLGLAADNEQFF
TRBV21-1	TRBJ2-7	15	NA	CASSKEGGTLYEQYF
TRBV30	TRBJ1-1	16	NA	CAWMGGQLRVNTEAFF
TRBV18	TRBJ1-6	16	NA	CASSPYRPGQNSPLHF
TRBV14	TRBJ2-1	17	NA	CASSRPWGTSGTDEQFF
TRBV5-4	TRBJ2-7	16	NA	CASSLGGAGSSYEQYF
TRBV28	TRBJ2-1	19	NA	CASSFDGKYGLAVYNEQFF
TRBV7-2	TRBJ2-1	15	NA	CASSLSSGGYNEQFF
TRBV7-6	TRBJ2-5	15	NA	CASSLRTSGLETQYF
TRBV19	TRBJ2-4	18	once	CASSSRDRDGETKNIQYF
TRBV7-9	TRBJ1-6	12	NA	CASSLPYSPLHF
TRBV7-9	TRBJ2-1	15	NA	CASSTGQFRGNEQFF
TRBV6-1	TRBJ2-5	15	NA	CASFINRLAQETQYF
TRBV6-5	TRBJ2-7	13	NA	CASSYGLRYEQYF
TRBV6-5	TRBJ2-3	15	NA	CASRSMGEPTDTQYF
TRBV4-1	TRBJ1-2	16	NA	CASSQGYGTGRYGYTF
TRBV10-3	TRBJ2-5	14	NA	CAISELGTEETQYF
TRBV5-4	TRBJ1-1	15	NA	CASSLADRLNTEAFF
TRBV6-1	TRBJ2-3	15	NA	CASRQLAGGPDTQYF
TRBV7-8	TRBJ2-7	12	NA	CASSDTRDEQYF
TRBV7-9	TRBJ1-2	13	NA	CASSLQTGFGYTF
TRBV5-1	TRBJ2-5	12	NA	CASSLVHETQYF
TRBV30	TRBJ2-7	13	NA	CAWSVEQNYEQYF
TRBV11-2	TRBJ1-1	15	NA	CASSLTGQMNTEAFF
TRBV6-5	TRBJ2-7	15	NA	CASSYRREGTYEQYF
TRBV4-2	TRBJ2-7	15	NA	CASSQDPGSLYEQYF
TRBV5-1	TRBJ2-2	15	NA	CASSLDRGDTGELFF
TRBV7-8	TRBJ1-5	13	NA	CASSPTGAQPQHF
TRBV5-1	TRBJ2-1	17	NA	CASSLKASGRSNNEQFF
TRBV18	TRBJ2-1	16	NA	CASSPPNSGSSNEQFF
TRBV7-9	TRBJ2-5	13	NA	CASSRGGAVTQYF
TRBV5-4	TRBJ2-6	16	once	CATRDRDSSGANVLTF
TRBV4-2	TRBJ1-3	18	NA	CASSQDRGTGGGRNTIYF
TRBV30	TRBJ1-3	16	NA	CAWSKIWSGSGNTIYF
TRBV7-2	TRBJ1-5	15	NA	CASSFTAGFDQPQHF
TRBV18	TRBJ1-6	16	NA	CASSPRRQGAGSPLHF
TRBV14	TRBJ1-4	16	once	CASSPLGVATNEKLFF
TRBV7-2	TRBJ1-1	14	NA	CASSTQGAGTEAFF
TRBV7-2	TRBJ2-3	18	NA	CASSFMTSGGSRTDTQYF
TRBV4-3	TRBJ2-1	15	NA	CASSQDSRGLNEQFF
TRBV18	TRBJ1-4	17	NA	CASSRSRQGPTNEKLFF